This TCR beta chain appears in the sequencing data of a study of cytomegalovirus exposure and HLA in healthy donors. Amplification used 60 Vbeta primers and 13 Jbeta primers. Clones were sequenced by immunoSEQ multiplex PCR, and TCRdb holds only the in-frame ones, with some missing. This sample has approximately 280,000 clones, with approximately 90% found just once. About this clone itself: Its antigen is not known.

Study observations and caveats: In a later analysis, a missense DCLRE1C variant was linked to TCR beta V- and J-gene trimming.

This CDR3 has 16 residues. V gave up 4 bases and J gave up 1 base; unmatched junction bases: 9. Germline V gene sequence: CDR1 SEHNR, CDR2 FQNEAQ (reference sequence). The chain links TRBV7-9 to TRBJ1-1; 7 nucleotides match TRBD1. This clonotype originated in a man aged 35-49 years in good health and CMV-seropositive. The sample was PBMCs. The CDR3 reads CASSSLKEGANTEAFF. CDR3 nucleotides: TGTGCCAGCAGCTCGCTGAAGGAGGGGGCGAACACTGAAGCTTTCTTT.